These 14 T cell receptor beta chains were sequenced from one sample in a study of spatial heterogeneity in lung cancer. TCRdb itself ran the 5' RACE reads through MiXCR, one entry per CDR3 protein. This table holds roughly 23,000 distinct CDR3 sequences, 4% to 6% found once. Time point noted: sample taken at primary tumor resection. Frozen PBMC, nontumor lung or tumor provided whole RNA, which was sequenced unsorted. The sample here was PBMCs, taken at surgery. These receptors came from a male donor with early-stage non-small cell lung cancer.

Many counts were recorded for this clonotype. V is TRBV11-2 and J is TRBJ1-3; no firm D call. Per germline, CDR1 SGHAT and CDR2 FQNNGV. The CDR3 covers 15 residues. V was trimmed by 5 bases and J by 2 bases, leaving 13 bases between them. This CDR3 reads CASSPGGRAGNTIYF. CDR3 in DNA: TGTGCCAGCAGCCCTGGAGGGAGGGCTGGAAACACCATATATTTT.

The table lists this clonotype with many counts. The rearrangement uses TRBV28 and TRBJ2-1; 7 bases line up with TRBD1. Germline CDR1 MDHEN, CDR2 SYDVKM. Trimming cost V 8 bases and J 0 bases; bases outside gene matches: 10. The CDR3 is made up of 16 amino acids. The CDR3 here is CASYGMTGSSYNEQFF. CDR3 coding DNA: TGTGCCAGCTATGGTATGACAGGGAGCTCCTACAATGAGCAGTTCTTC.

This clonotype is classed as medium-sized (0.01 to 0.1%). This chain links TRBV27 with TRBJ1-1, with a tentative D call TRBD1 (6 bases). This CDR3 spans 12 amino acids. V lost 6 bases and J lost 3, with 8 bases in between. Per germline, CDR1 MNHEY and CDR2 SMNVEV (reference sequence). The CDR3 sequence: CASSGQYTEAFF. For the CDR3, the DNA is TGTGCCAGCAGCGGACAGTACACTGAAGCTTTCTTT.

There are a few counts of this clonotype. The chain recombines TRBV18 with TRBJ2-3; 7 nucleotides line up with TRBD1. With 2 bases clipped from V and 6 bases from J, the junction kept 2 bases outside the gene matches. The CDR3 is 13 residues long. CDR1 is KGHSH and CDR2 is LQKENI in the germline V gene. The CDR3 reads CASSPDREDTQYF. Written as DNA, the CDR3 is TGTGCCAGCTCACCAGACAGGGAGGATACGCAGTATTTT.

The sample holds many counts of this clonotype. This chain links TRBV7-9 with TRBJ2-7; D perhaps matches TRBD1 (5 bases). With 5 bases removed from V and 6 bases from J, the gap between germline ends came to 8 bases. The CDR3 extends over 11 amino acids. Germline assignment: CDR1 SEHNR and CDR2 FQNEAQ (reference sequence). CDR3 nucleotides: TGTGCCAGCAGCCAGGGTCGCGAGCAGTACTTC. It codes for CASSQGREQYF. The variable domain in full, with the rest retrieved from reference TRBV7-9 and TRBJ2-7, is DTGVSQNPRHKITKRGQNVTFRCDPISEHNRLYWYRQTLGQGPEFLTYFQNEAQLEKSRLLSDRFSAERPKGSFSTLEIQRTEQGDSAMYLCASSQGREQYFGPGTRLTVT.

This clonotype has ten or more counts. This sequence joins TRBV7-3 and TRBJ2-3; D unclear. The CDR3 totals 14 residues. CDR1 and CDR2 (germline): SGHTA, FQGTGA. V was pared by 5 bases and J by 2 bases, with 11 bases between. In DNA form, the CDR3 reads TGTGCCAGCAGCGTTGACCGAAACACAGATACGCAGTATTTT. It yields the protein CASSVDRNTDTQYF.

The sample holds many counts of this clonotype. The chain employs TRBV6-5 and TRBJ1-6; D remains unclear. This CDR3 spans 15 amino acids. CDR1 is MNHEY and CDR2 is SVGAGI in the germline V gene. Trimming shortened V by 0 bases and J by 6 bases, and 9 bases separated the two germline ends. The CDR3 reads CASSYSGWFNSPLHF. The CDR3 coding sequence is TGTGCCAGCAGTTACTCGGGTTGGTTTAATTCACCCCTCCACTTT.

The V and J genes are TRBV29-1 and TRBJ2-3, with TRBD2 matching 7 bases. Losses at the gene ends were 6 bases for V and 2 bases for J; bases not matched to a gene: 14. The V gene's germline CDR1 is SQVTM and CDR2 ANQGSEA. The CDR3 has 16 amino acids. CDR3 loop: CSVRGVSSGTTDTQYF. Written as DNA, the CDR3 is TGCAGCGTCCGAGGGGTATCCAGCGGGACCACAGATACGCAGTATTTT.

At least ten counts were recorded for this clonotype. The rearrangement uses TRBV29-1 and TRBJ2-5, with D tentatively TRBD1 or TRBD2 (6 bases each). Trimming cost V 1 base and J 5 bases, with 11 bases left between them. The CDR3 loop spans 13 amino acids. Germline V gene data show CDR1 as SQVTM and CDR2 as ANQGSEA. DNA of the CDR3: TGCAGCGTTGAAGGGGGGGCTGGGGAGACCCAGTACTTC. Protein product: CSVEGGAGETQYF.

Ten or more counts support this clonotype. The CDR3 sequence is CASSLSTGRETQYF. CDR3 nucleotide sequence: TGTGCCAGCAGTTTATCGACAGGGAGGGAGACCCAGTACTTC. V gene TRBV27 combines with J gene TRBJ2-5; a possible D gene is TRBD1 (7 bases). The CDR3 loop spans 14 amino acids. The germline gives CDR1 MNHEY, CDR2 SMNVEV (reference sequence). The V end lost 0 bases, the J end lost 5 bases, and 10 bases lay between the germline ends.

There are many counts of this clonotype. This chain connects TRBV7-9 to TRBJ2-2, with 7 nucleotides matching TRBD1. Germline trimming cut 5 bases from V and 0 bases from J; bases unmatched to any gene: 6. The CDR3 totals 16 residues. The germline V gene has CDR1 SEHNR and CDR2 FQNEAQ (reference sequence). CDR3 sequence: CASSPGTAANTGELFF. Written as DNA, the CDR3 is TGTGCCAGCAGCCCAGGGACAGCCGCGAACACCGGGGAGCTGTTTTTT.

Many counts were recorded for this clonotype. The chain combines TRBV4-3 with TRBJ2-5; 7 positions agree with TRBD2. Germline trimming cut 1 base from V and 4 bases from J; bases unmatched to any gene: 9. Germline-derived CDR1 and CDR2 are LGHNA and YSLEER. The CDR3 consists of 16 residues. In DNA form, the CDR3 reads TGCGCCAGCAGCCAAGGGAAAGGGTCGGGGGGAGAGACCCAGTACTTC. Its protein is CASSQGKGSGGETQYF.

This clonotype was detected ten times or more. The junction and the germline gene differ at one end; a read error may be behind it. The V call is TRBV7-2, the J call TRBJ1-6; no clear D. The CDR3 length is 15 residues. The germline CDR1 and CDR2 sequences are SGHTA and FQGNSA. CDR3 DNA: TGTGCCAGCAGCTTAGGGCAGAGAAGGAATTCACCCCTCCCCTTT. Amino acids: CASSLGQRRNSPLPF.

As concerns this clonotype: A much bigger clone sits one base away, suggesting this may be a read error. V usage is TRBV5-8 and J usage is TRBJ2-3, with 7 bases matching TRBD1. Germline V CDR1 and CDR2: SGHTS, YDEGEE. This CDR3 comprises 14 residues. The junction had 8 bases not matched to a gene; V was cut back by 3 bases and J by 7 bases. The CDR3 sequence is CASSSGDRANTQYF. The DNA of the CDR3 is TGTGCCAGCAGCTCGGGCGACAGGGCAAATACGCAGTATTTT.